This T cell receptor (beta chain) was captured in a study of blood T cell repertoires in COVID-19. On the study more broadly: Sites in the United States, Italy and Spain provided acute and convalescent COVID-19 samples. In each case, the material was cDNA or gDNA derived from T cells, B-cell-depleted T cells, or PBMCs.

Produced via immunoSEQ multiplex PCR; TCRdb's table is partial and in-frame only. The table has approximately 220,000 clones, just over 85% seen once. The CDR3 has 15 amino acids. Trimming at V came to 4 bases and at J to 5 bases, leaving 10 bases not matched to a gene. Per germline, CDR1 MNHEY and CDR2 SVGEGT. Sequenced material: PBMCs or T cells enriched from blood (not recorded which). The gene calls are TRBV6-2 or TRBV6-3 and TRBJ1-2; the match to TRBD1 covers 7 bases. This TCR came from a woman aged 35 to 49 with acute COVID-19. The CDR3 loop is CASSLGQPISYGYTF. The DNA of the CDR3 is TGTGCCAGCAGTTTGGGACAGCCGATTTCATATGGCTACACCTTC.